One sample yielded the 16 T cell receptor beta chains listed below, sequenced in a study of response to subunit inactivated influenza vaccine. TCRdb re-derived calls from the RT-PCR reads in MiXCR, one entry per CDR3 protein. Of 700,000 to 900,000 distinct CDR3 sequences detected, 21% appear once; the ten largest clones hold approximately 10%. Specimen: PBMCs from blood, collected more than 4 days after vaccination. These receptors all come from a man between 45 and 60 years old who received an inactivated influenza vaccine.

The chain couples TRBV15 to TRBJ2-3; 13 bases fit TRBD2. V gave up 5 bases and J gave up 5 bases; unmatched junction bases: 10. The V gene's germline CDR1 is LNHNV and CDR2 YYDKDF (reference sequence). The CDR3 loop spans 17 amino acids. The CDR3 coding sequence is TGTGCCACCAGCGGCATCGGGACTAGCGGGAAGAGAGATACGCAGTATTTT. Protein product: CATSGIGTSGKRDTQYF.

This clonotype was counted a few times. The chain is built from TRBV20-1 and TRBJ2-7, with TRBD2 matching over 7 bases. Trimming took 1 base from V and 7 from J; bases not matched to a gene: 10. The CDR3 sequence is 14 residues long. Per germline, CDR1 DFQATT and CDR2 SNEGSKA (reference sequence). DNA of the CDR3: TGCAGTGCTAGAGTTGGCGGGGGAGCGAGGGAGCAGTACTTC. It yields the protein CSARVGGGAREQYF.

This chain uses TRBV2 with TRBJ2-1; 7 bases map to TRBD1. The CDR3 extends over 14 amino acids. The J segment lost 0 bases and the V segment lost 10 bases, leaving 6 bases of the junction unmatched. CDR1 is SNHLY, CDR2 FYNNEI, per germline. CDR3 DNA: TGTGCCACCGCCGGGACAGTCTCCTACAATGAGCAGTTCTTC. Translation gives CATAGTVSYNEQFF.

The genes are TRBV7-9 and TRBJ2-1, with 9 bases fitting TRBD1. Germline V gives CDR1 SEHNR, CDR2 FQNEAQ (reference sequence). J was trimmed by 4 bases and V by 5 bases; bases with no gene match: 6. The CDR3 spans 15 residues. CDR3 DNA sequence: TGTGCCAGCAGCCCCCTTGGGACAGGGTACAATGAGCAGTTCTTC. This codes for CASSPLGTGYNEQFF.

This rearrangement joins TRBV29-1 to TRBJ2-7, with 7 bases matching TRBD1. Trimming took 7 bases from V and 2 from J; bases not matched to a gene: 8. This CDR3 has 13 amino acids. CDR1 is SQVTM and CDR2 is ANQGSEA in the germline V gene. This chain's CDR3 is CSAEGGTAYEQYF. In DNA, the CDR3 is TGCAGCGCCGAGGGTGGGACAGCCTACGAGCAGTACTTC.

The chain employs TRBV28 and TRBJ2-7; the match to TRBD1 covers 7 bases. The CDR3 runs 15 residues. In germline, CDR1 is MDHEN, CDR2 SYDVKM. Losses at the gene ends were 6 bases for V and 7 bases for J; bases not matched to a gene: 15. The CDR3: CASSPTGVLGSEQYF. The DNA of the CDR3 is TGTGCCAGCAGCCCCACAGGGGTACTAGGAAGTGAGCAGTACTTC.

A word on this clonotype: At one end, the junction sequence differs from germline, possibly due to a read error. The genes are TRBV7-9 and TRBJ2-2; 8 nucleotides agree with TRBD1. This CDR3 is 16 amino acids long. The germline CDR1 and CDR2 sequences are SEHNR and FQNEAQ (reference sequence). CDR3 in DNA: TGTGCCAGAAGCTTCGACAGGGGAGGAAGGGCCGGGGAGCTGTTTTTT. This encodes CARSFDRGGRAGELFF.

This clonotype was counted between two and nine times. J is TRBJ1-2 and V is TRBV12-3 or TRBV12-4; D is perhaps TRBD1 (5 bases). Trimming removed 8 bases from V and 3 bases from J, with 19 bases in between. The CDR3 totals 15 residues. CDR3 bases: TGTGCCAGCCACCGAAGGGAGGGGTGGGACTATGGCTACACCTTC. Its protein is CASHRREGWDYGYTF.

Only a few counts were recorded for this clonotype. This chain joins TRBV6-2 or TRBV6-3 and TRBJ2-7, with D perhaps assigned TRBD1 or TRBD2 (6 bases each). The CDR3 loop spans 14 amino acids. Per germline, CDR1 MNHEY and CDR2 SVGEGT. Trimming pared 5 bases from V and 2 bases from J, leaving 13 bases between. CDR3 nucleotide sequence: TGTGCCAGCAGTCCTCGGGGGCGTACCTACGAGCAGTACTTC. Protein: CASSPRGRTYEQYF.

In its sample, this clonotype was seen many times. The chain employs TRBV4-2 and TRBJ1-5; D not resolved. The CDR3 runs 15 residues. Trimming cost V 0 bases and J 0 bases, with 6 bases left between them. CDR1 is LGHNA, CDR2 YNFKEQ, per germline. The CDR3 here is CASSQDPVSNQPQHF. The CDR3 bases are TGTGCCAGCAGCCAAGATCCCGTTAGCAATCAGCCCCAGCATTTT.

This clonotype was detected only a few times. The rearrangement links TRBV6-2 or TRBV6-3 to TRBJ1-6; 7 nucleotides match TRBD1. The V gene's germline CDR1 is MNHEY and CDR2 SVGEGT. There are 14 residues in the CDR3. V lost 6 bases and J lost 9; bases outside the gene matches: 8. In DNA form, the CDR3 reads TGTGCCAGCAGACCCGGGACAGCTAGTTCACCCCTCCACTTT. This codes for CASRPGTASSPLHF.

This clonotype was seen more than once but under ten times. The CDR3, as DNA: TGTGCCAGCTCACCCCGGGCCTTGGAGCAGTACTTC. It codes for CASSPRALEQYF. The V and J genes are TRBV18 and TRBJ2-7; D not certain. This CDR3 contains 12 residues. Looked up from germline, CDR1 is KGHSH and CDR2 is LQKENI. V gave up 3 bases and J gave up 7 bases, with 10 bases separating them.

There are a few counts of this clonotype. The chain couples TRBV27 to TRBJ1-2, with D unresolved. V was clipped by 3 bases and J by 4 bases, with 15 bases between them. The CDR3 is 15 amino acids. Germline V lookup: CDR1 MNHEY, CDR2 SMNVEV (reference sequence). CDR3 loop: CASSFNPGRGYGYTF. The CDR3 region has the DNA TGTGCCAGCAGTTTTAATCCCGGGAGAGGCTATGGCTACACCTTC.

This clonotype occurred a few times. This rearrangement joins TRBV5-5 to TRBJ2-1, with D perhaps being TRBD1 or TRBD2 (5 bases each). This CDR3 has 14 amino acids. The germline V and J ends were trimmed by 4 bases and 10 bases, with 18 bases remaining between them. Germline assignment: CDR1 SGHKS and CDR2 YYEKEE (reference sequence). The CDR3 DNA reads TGTGCCAGCAGCATCTCAGGCTGGGGGAGCGAGCAGTTCTTC. Its translation: CASSISGWGSEQFF.

This chain joins TRBV27 and TRBJ2-7; either TRBD1 or TRBD2 may supply D (5 bases each). Germline assignment: CDR1 MNHEY and CDR2 SMNVEV (reference sequence). This CDR3 has 15 residues. The germline V and J ends were trimmed by 6 bases and 4 bases, with 19 bases remaining between them. The CDR3 coding sequence is TGTGCCAGCAGCCTTGAGGGGCAGGCCCTTTACGAGCAGTACTTC. Residues: CASSLEGQALYEQYF.

This clonotype was seen more than once but under ten times. The rearrangement links TRBV20-1 to TRBJ1-6; 9 bases align to TRBD1. In germline, CDR1 is DFQATT, CDR2 SNEGSKA (reference sequence). V dropped 6 bases and J dropped 8; count of bases not matched to a gene: 11. The CDR3 length is 15 residues. The chain's CDR3 is CSAYHLGTGHSPLHF. The CDR3 DNA reads as TGCAGTGCCTACCACCTGGGGACAGGGCATTCACCCCTCCACTTT.